Sequencing of this T cell receptor beta chain was carried out in a study of vaccination and CD4 T cells after COVID-19. Study context: Control cultures were given a CEFX pool, an HIV-1 Nef pool, or no peptide.

Looked up from germline, CDR1 is KGHSH and CDR2 is LQKENI. This CDR3 comprises 13 residues. Between the trimmed V and J ends, which lost 1 base and 4 bases, there was a span of 5 bases. This clonotype has more than one count but fewer than ten. Its antigen is not known. Regarding treatment: roughly 10-day PBMC culture with coronavirus spike peptide pools or control peptides (ViraFEST assay). Before TCRs were sequenced, ViraFEST expanded antigen-specific T cells with peptide pools. At the Johns Hopkins FTIC core, DNA taken from cultured CD4+ T cells was sequenced by way of the Oncomine TCR Beta short-read assay. TCRdb fed the PCR reads into MiXCR, producing one record per CDR3 protein. The sample holds approximately 13,000 distinct CDR3 sequences; 29% are singletons and the top ten take roughly 19%.

This clonotype was sampled from a human donor who received a COVID-19 vaccine. The input for sequencing was CD4+ T cells from blood, cultured in vitro, taken before SARS-CoV-2 vaccination. The V gene is TRBV18, the J gene TRBJ1-5; D is ambiguous. CDR3: CASSPLRNQPQHF. The CDR3 coding sequence is TGTGCCAGCTCACCACTCCGGAATCAGCCCCAGCATTTT. Based on the CDR3 plus reference TRBV18 and TRBJ1-5, the full variable domain is NAGVMQNPRHLVRRRGQEARLRCSPMKGHSHVYWYRQLPEEGLKFMVYLQKENIIDESGMPKERFSAEFPKEGPSILRIQQVVRGDSAAYFCASSPLRNQPQHFGDGTRLSIL.